Listed below are T cell receptor beta chains from one sample, sequenced in a study of T cell responses to AZD1222 COVID-19 vaccine. The assay was immunoSEQ multiplex PCR, and TCRdb's table has in-frame clones only and misses some. The sample lists 100,000 to 150,000 clones, approximately 85% seen once, with just under 4.5% in the top ten. The material sequenced was peripheral blood, taken 28 days after the second AZD1222 dose. The receptor set was obtained from an adult who received the AZD1222 COVID-19 vaccine. Each CDR3 is given with its conserved first and last residue. Each record gives: clone size, D gene, J gene, V gene, CDR3 DNA, CDR3 protein. D genes are given only for firm matches. Not every row has a clone size; where given, it reads once, few, many or a size class.

abundance: NA
d_gene: NA
j_gene: TRBJ1-1
v_gene: TRBV6-2/TRBV6-3
CDR3nt: TGTGCCAGCAGTTCGGGGTTTTACACTGAAGCTTTCTTT
CDR3aa: CASSSGFYTEAFF

abundance: NA
d_gene: NA
j_gene: TRBJ2-1
v_gene: TRBV5-6
CDR3nt: TGTGCCAGCAGCTTGGAAGGGGGTACCTACAATGAGCAGTTCTTC
CDR3aa: CASSLEGGTYNEQFF

abundance: once
d_gene: NA
j_gene: TRBJ2-7
v_gene: TRBV5-1
CDR3nt: TGCGCCAGCAGCTTGAGTCGCCAGGAAGGAGAGCAGTACTTC
CDR3aa: CASSLSRQEGEQYF

abundance: NA
d_gene: TRBD2
j_gene: TRBJ2-1
v_gene: TRBV28
CDR3nt: TGTGCCAGCAGTTTTAGGCTAGCGGGGGATGAGCAGTTCTTC
CDR3aa: CASSFRLAGDEQFF

abundance: once
d_gene: TRBD1
j_gene: TRBJ1-1
v_gene: TRBV28
CDR3nt: TGTGCCAGCAGCCCAACACCGGGACAGGGGGTTCCTGAAGCTTTCTTT
CDR3aa: CASSPTPGQGVPEAFF

abundance: NA
d_gene: TRBD1
j_gene: TRBJ1-5
v_gene: TRBV6-5
CDR3nt: TGTGCCAGCAGTAGGACAGGGACAAGTAGTCAGCCCCAGCATTTT
CDR3aa: CASSRTGTSSQPQHF

abundance: NA
d_gene: TRBD1
j_gene: TRBJ2-1
v_gene: TRBV29-1
CDR3nt: TGCAGCGTCCCTAGCCCCCTGACAGGGGATGAGCAGTTCTTC
CDR3aa: CSVPSPLTGDEQFF

abundance: NA
d_gene: NA
j_gene: TRBJ1-2
v_gene: TRBV5-6
CDR3nt: TGTGCCAGCAGCCTTCGAAGGGGCTACACCTTC
CDR3aa: CASSLRRGYTF

abundance: NA
d_gene: NA
j_gene: TRBJ1-1
v_gene: TRBV7-8
CDR3nt: TGTGCCAGCAGCCCTCGTAGGGTGGGGAACACTGAAGCTTTCTTT
CDR3aa: CASSPRRVGNTEAFF

abundance: NA
d_gene: NA
j_gene: TRBJ1-5
v_gene: TRBV6-1
CDR3nt: TGTGCCAGCAGTGAACACCCTATGACAGGATCGCCCCAGCATTTT
CDR3aa: CASSEHPMTGSPQHF

abundance: NA
d_gene: NA
j_gene: TRBJ1-1
v_gene: TRBV7-8
CDR3nt: TGTGCCAGCAGCTTAGCGTGGCAGGAAACCTCCGAAGCTTTCTTT
CDR3aa: CASSLAWQETSEAFF

abundance: NA
d_gene: NA
j_gene: TRBJ1-2
v_gene: TRBV30
CDR3nt: TGTGCCTGGAGTGCTGGACTGGGGGGCAGCTCCTATGGCTACACCTTC
CDR3aa: CAWSAGLGGSSYGYTF

abundance: NA
d_gene: TRBD2
j_gene: TRBJ2-3
v_gene: TRBV6-5
CDR3nt: TGTGCCAGCAGTTACAGTAGCGGGGTGTCCCCAGATACGCAGTATTTT
CDR3aa: CASSYSSGVSPDTQYF

abundance: NA
d_gene: NA
j_gene: TRBJ2-7
v_gene: TRBV3-1/TRBV3-2
CDR3nt: TGTGCCACCGGGGGTGGACAGCCGTGGGAGGAGCAGTACTTC
CDR3aa: CATGGGQPWEEQYF

abundance: NA
d_gene: TRBD1
j_gene: TRBJ2-5
v_gene: TRBV5-1
CDR3nt: TGCGCCAGCAGCTTGGGGGACAGGAATCAAGAGACCCAGTACTTC
CDR3aa: CASSLGDRNQETQYF

abundance: NA
d_gene: TRBD2
j_gene: TRBJ2-2
v_gene: TRBV7-6
CDR3nt: TGTGCCAGCAGCTTAGGCGGGGGTTCGAACACCGGGGAGCTGTTTTTT
CDR3aa: CASSLGGGSNTGELFF

abundance: NA
d_gene: NA
j_gene: TRBJ1-2
v_gene: TRBV6-5
CDR3nt: TGTGCCACCGGGGGACGGCCCTATGGCTACACCTTC
CDR3aa: CATGGRPYGYTF

abundance: NA
d_gene: TRBD2
j_gene: TRBJ2-1
v_gene: TRBV9
CDR3nt: TGTGCCAGCAGCGTAGCGGGGGGAAGGGTGGACAATGAGCAGTTCTTC
CDR3aa: CASSVAGGRVDNEQFF

abundance: NA
d_gene: NA
j_gene: TRBJ2-5
v_gene: TRBV7-3
CDR3nt: TGTGCCAGCAGCTTAATGTCCGGTCTCCCCCTTTCCCAAGAGACCCAGTACTTC
CDR3aa: CASSLMSGLPLSQETQYF

abundance: NA
d_gene: NA
j_gene: TRBJ1-5
v_gene: TRBV3-1/TRBV3-2
CDR3nt: TGTGCCAGCAGCCCCGTCGGGGAAACGCGATATAGCAATCAGCCCCAGCATTTT
CDR3aa: CASSPVGETRYSNQPQHF

abundance: NA
d_gene: NA
j_gene: TRBJ1-6
v_gene: TRBV19
CDR3nt: TGTGCCAGTATCGAGGCCAGGTTGGGGTCACCCCTCCACTTT
CDR3aa: CASIEARLGSPLHF

abundance: NA
d_gene: TRBD2
j_gene: TRBJ2-1
v_gene: TRBV9
CDR3nt: TGTGCCAGCAGCGTAGGCGGGGGGAGAGGCAATGAGCAGTTCTTC
CDR3aa: CASSVGGGRGNEQFF

abundance: NA
d_gene: TRBD1
j_gene: TRBJ2-5
v_gene: TRBV7-9
CDR3nt: TGTGCCAGCCGACCGACAGGGGACGATCGGGTGGCCCAGTACTTC
CDR3aa: CASRPTGDDRVAQYF

abundance: NA
d_gene: NA
j_gene: TRBJ2-5
v_gene: TRBV7-2
CDR3nt: TGTGCCAGCAGCAGGTTCCAGGGTAACCGAGAGACCCAGTACTTC
CDR3aa: CASSRFQGNRETQYF

abundance: NA
d_gene: NA
j_gene: TRBJ2-1
v_gene: TRBV14
CDR3nt: TGTGCCAGCAGCCAAGAGCCGGGACTCTCTGAGCAGTTCTTC
CDR3aa: CASSQEPGLSEQFF

abundance: NA
d_gene: TRBD1
j_gene: TRBJ1-2
v_gene: TRBV7-9
CDR3nt: TGTGCCAGCAGCCTACTCCGGGACAGGCGGGAAGATGGCTACACCTTC
CDR3aa: CASSLLRDRREDGYTF

abundance: NA
d_gene: TRBD2
j_gene: TRBJ2-1
v_gene: TRBV6-6
CDR3nt: TGTGCCAGCAGATCGAGCGGGGGGGCCGGGAATGAGCAGTTCTTC
CDR3aa: CASRSSGGAGNEQFF

abundance: NA
d_gene: TRBD1
j_gene: TRBJ1-6
v_gene: TRBV30
CDR3nt: TGTGCCTGGGGACAGGAGATAAGCTCCTATAATTCACCCCTCCACTTT
CDR3aa: CAWGQEISSYNSPLHF